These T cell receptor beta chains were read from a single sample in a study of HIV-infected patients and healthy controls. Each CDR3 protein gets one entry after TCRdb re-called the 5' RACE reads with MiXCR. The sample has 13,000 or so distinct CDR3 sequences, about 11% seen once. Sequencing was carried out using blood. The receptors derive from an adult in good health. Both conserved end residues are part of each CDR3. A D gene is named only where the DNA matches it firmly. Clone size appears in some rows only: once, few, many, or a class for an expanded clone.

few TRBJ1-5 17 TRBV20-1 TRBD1 TGCAGTGCTAGCGATCGGGACAGGGGATATAGCAATCAGCCCCAGCATTTT CSASDRDRGYSNQPQHF
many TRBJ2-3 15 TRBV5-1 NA TGCGCCAGCAGATCCGACGGAGGAAGCACAGATACGCAGTATTTT CASRSDGGSTDTQYF
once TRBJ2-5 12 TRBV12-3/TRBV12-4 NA TGTGCCAGCACCCATGGGGGAGAGACCCAGTACTTC CASTHGGETQYF
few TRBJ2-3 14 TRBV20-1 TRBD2 TGCAGTGCTAGGTCTAGCGGATCCACAGATACGCAGTATTTT CSARSSGSTDTQYF
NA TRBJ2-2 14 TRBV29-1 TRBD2 TGCAGCGTTGAGCTAGCGGGGAGAGCCGAGGAGCTGTTTTTT CSVELAGRAEELFF
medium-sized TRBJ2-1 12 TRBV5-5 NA TGTGCCAGCAGCCAGGCACGCAATGAGCAGTTCTTC CASSQARNEQFF
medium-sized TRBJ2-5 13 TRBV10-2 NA TGCGCCAGCAGTTCCAATGTACTAGAGACCCAGTACTTC CASSSNVLETQYF
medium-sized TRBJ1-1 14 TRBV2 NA TGTGCCAGCAGTGATAGTTCAGGGCGAGGTGAAGCTTTCTTT CASSDSSGRGEAFF
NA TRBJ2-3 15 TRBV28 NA TGTGCCAGCAGTTTCCCTGGACCCAGCACAGATACGCAGTATTTT CASSFPGPSTDTQYF
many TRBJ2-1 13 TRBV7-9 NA TGTGCCAGCAGATCGTCTGGTTCAGATGAGCAGTTCTTC CASRSSGSDEQFF
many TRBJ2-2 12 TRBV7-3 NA TGTGCCAGCAGCCGTCACACCGGGGAGCTGTTTTTT CASSRHTGELFF
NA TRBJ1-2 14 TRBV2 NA TGTGCCAGCAGTGATCACAGGACAAACTATGGCTACACCTTC CASSDHRTNYGYTF
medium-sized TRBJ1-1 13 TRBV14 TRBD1 TGTGCCAGCAGCCAAGATGTGAGGGGGCGAGCTTTCTTT CASSQDVRGRAFF
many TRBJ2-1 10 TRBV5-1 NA TGCGCCAGCGGGACTCCAGAGCAGTTCTTC CASGTPEQFF
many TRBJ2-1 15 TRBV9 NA TGTGCCAGCTCCCTGGGGGGGAGGGGGGCCGATGAGCAGTTCTTC CASSLGGRGADEQFF
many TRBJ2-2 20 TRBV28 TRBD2 TGTGCCAGCAGTTTATCACACCCGGGACTAGCGGGAGGGCGCACCGGGGAGCTGTTTTTT CASSLSHPGLAGGRTGELFF
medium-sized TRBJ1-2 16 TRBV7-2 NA TGTGCCAGCAGCTTAGTCCCGGACAGTCGTAACTATGGCTACACCTTC CASSLVPDSRNYGYTF
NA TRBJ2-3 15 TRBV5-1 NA TGCGCCAGCAGACCTGGAGGGCCGGGCACAGATACGCAGTATTTT CASRPGGPGTDTQYF
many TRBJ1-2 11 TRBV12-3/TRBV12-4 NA TGTGCCAGCAGTTACGGCTCGGGCTACACCTTC CASSYGSGYTF
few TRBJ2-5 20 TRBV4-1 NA TGCGCCAGCAGCCAAAATACATTCGGGTCACCAGGGTTGGCAGGAGAGACCCAGTACTTC CASSQNTFGSPGLAGETQYF
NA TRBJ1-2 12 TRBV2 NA TGTGCCAGCAGTGGCCAGGGAGGTGGCTACACCTTC CASSGQGGGYTF
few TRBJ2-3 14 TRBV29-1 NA TGCAGCGTCCTCACACTCGGGGGAACAGATACGCAGTATTTT CSVLTLGGTDTQYF